This T cell receptor beta chain comes out of a study of breast tumors, draining lymph nodes, adjacent tissues. Using its own MiXCR run on the multiplex PCR reads, TCRdb lists one record per CDR3 protein. The sample comprises some 65,000 distinct CDR3 sequences, 40% to 55% of which are singletons, and 8% to 9.5% rests with the top ten. The V gene's germline CDR1 is KGHSH and CDR2 LQKENI. With V trimmed by 3 bases and J by 0 bases, 0 bases remained unmatched. This CDR3 is 15 amino acids long. This chain uses TRBV18 with TRBJ2-2, with 8 bases matching TRBD1. Sequencing was performed on breast tumor tissue. This TCR derives from a female donor with breast cancer. Some clones in this sample may be carry-over from other donors' samples. The CDR3 DNA reads TGTGCCAGCTCACCGGGACAGGCGAACACCGGGGAGCTGTTTTTT. Amino acid sequence: CASSPGQANTGELFF.